These 20 T cell receptor beta chains share one sample of origin, sequenced in a study of blood T cell repertoires in COVID-19. Here immunoSEQ multiplex PCR was the method, and the copy in TCRdb shows in-frame clones only, minus some. In the table there are 450,000 to 500,000 clones, 80% to 90% of which are singletons. The sequencing sample was made of peripheral blood. Receptor source: a human donor in a cohort sampled during active COVID-19.

This chain connects TRBV6-2 or TRBV6-3 to TRBJ1-2; 10 bases line up with TRBD1. Trimming at V came to 5 bases and at J to 0 bases, leaving 3 bases not matched to a gene. This CDR3 is built from 15 residues. The germline V gene encodes CDR1 MNHEY and CDR2 SVGEGT. CDR3 loop: CASSPDRGTNYGYTF. CDR3 nucleotides: TGTGCCAGCAGTCCGGACAGGGGGACTAACTATGGCTACACCTTC.

The chain carries TRBV12-3 or TRBV12-4 and TRBJ1-2; TRBD1 might be the D (5 bases). The V end was cut by 3 bases, the J end by 3 bases, with 8 bases between. CDR3 length: 13 residues. The CDR3 DNA is TGTGCCAGCAGTTTTTCCAGGGACTATGGCTACACCTTC. Amino acid sequence: CASSFSRDYGYTF.

This sequence joins TRBV28 and TRBJ1-6, with 10 bases lining up with TRBD1. Unmatched junction bases numbered 8, after V lost 9 bases and J lost 6 bases. This CDR3 is 15 amino acids long. Germline V lookup: CDR1 MDHEN, CDR2 SYDVKM. CDR3 sequence: CASVSGQGINSPLHF. The CDR3 DNA sequence: TGTGCCAGTGTATCGGGACAGGGGATTAATTCACCCCTCCACTTT.

The rearrangement joins TRBV27 to TRBJ1-2; 8 nucleotides line up with TRBD1. Trimming at V came to 5 bases and at J to 8 bases, leaving 10 bases not matched to a gene. The germline gives CDR1 MNHEY, CDR2 SMNVEV (reference sequence). The CDR3 has 14 amino acids. Here the CDR3 DNA reads TGTGCCAGCAGTGAAGACAGGGGATCTTTCGGCTACACCTTC. Amino acids: CASSEDRGSFGYTF.

The chain carries TRBV2 and TRBJ2-1; D may be TRBD2 (5 bases). CDR1 and CDR2 (germline): SNHLY, FYNNEI. The CDR3 is made up of 12 amino acids. Trimming stripped 4 bases from V and 10 bases from J, with 11 bases between. CDR3 amino acids: CASSVDSGEQFF. CDR3 bases: TGTGCCAGCAGTGTTGATTCGGGGGAGCAGTTCTTC.

V usage is TRBV11-2 and J usage is TRBJ1-2, with D unclear. The germline V gene has CDR1 SGHAT and CDR2 FQNNGV. V was pared by 1 base and J by 10 bases, with 13 bases between. The CDR3 has 13 amino acids. The CDR3 DNA follows: TGTGCCAGCAGCTTAGCCATCGAAGGAGCCTACACCTTC. This gives the protein CASSLAIEGAYTF.

Here the CDR3 reads CASSSSDRDEQYF. The CDR3 nucleotides are TGTGCCAGTAGTTCGTCCGACAGGGACGAGCAGTACTTC. The J gene is TRBJ2-7, the V gene TRBV19, with TRBD1 identical over 7 bases. V was clipped by 5 bases and J by 5 bases; unmatched bases: 6. In germline, CDR1 is LNHDA, CDR2 SQIVND (reference sequence). This CDR3 spans 13 amino acids.

V and J are TRBV30 and TRBJ2-7; TRBD2 agrees at 7 bases. The CDR3 sequence is 11 residues long. In germline, CDR1 is GTSNPN, CDR2 SVGIG (reference sequence). With V trimmed by 4 bases and J by 7 bases, 4 bases remained unmatched. The CDR3 protein is CAWMGGDEQYF. The CDR3 DNA follows: TGTGCCTGGATGGGAGGGGATGAGCAGTACTTC.

V and J are TRBV11-3 and TRBJ2-3, with 14 bases matching TRBD2. The CDR3 spans 15 residues. CDR1 is SGHNT, CDR2 YENEEA, per germline. Losses at the gene ends were 2 bases for V and 8 bases for J; bases not matched to a gene: 3. DNA for the CDR3: TGTGCCAGCAGCTTATTGACTAGCGGGAGGGGTACGCAGTATTTT. Translation gives CASSLLTSGRGTQYF.

This chain connects TRBV9 to TRBJ1-1, with a tentative D call TRBD1 (5 bases). The CDR3 extends over 14 amino acids. Germline-derived CDR1 and CDR2 are SGDLS and YYNGEE. V was clipped by 0 bases and J by 3 bases, with 9 bases between them. The CDR3 sequence is CASSVGGAHTEAFF. The CDR3 DNA reads as TGTGCCAGCAGCGTAGGTGGGGCCCACACTGAAGCTTTCTTT.

This clone was recorded only once. The chain combines TRBV5-4 with TRBJ2-6; D possibly corresponds to TRBD2 (5 bases). Trimming took 4 bases from V and 0 from J, leaving 8 bases between them. This CDR3 spans 15 amino acids. The V gene's germline CDR1 is SGHNT and CDR2 YYREEE (reference sequence). DNA for the CDR3: TGTGCCAGCAGCCCCGGGAACTCTGGGGCCAACGTCCTGACTTTC. Translated, it gives CASSPGNSGANVLTF.

The gene calls are TRBV18 and TRBJ1-5, with 7 bases aligning to TRBD1. This CDR3 is 14 amino acids long. V shed 6 bases, J shed 4 bases, and the junction held 6 bases outside the gene matches. Per germline, CDR1 KGHSH and CDR2 LQKENI. The CDR3 DNA reads TGTGCCAGCTCCCCGGGACAGCCTAATCAGCCCCAGCATTTT. Its protein is CASSPGQPNQPQHF.

This chain connects TRBV5-6 to TRBJ2-5, with D perhaps matching TRBD1 (6 bases). Per the germline V gene, CDR1 is SGHDT and CDR2 is YYEEEE. Trimming removed 5 bases at V and 5 bases at J, with 13 bases between. The CDR3 runs 13 residues. The CDR3: CASRSGQWETQYF. CDR3 coding DNA: TGTGCCAGCAGATCCGGACAGTGGGAGACCCAGTACTTC.

The rearrangement joins TRBV18 to TRBJ1-1; a weak D match, TRBD1 (6 bases). Trimming removed 2 bases at V and 4 bases at J, with 14 bases between. This CDR3 comprises 15 residues. Germline CDR1 reads KGHSH; CDR2 reads LQKENI. The CDR3 DNA reads TGTGCCAGCTCACCAGTCCAGGGGTCTGGCACTGAAGCTTTCTTT. Its protein product is CASSPVQGSGTEAFF. Full variable domain (missing parts from reference TRBV18 and TRBJ1-1): NAGVMQNPRHLVRRRGQEARLRCSPMKGHSHVYWYRQLPEEGLKFMVYLQKENIIDESGMPKERFSAEFPKEGPSILRIQQVVRGDSAAYFCASSPVQGSGTEAFFGQGTRLTVV.

This clone appeared once. The genes are TRBV5-1 and TRBJ2-5, with 9 bases that match TRBD2. V lost 5 bases to trimming and J lost 1 base; unmatched junction nucleotides: 6. This CDR3 region has 15 residues. Germline V gene lookup returns CDR1 SGHRS and CDR2 YFSETQ. Here the CDR3 reads CASRAGGPRQETQYF. The CDR3 coding sequence is TGCGCCAGCAGGGCGGGAGGGCCCCGCCAAGAGACCCAGTACTTC. Using reference TRBV5-1 and TRBJ2-5 for the parts outside the CDR3, the full variable domain is KAGVTQTPRYLIKTRGQQVTLSCSPISGHRSVSWYQQTPGQGLQFLFEYFSETQRNKGNFPGRFSGRQFSNSRSEMNVSTLELGDSALYLCASRAGGPRQETQYFGPGTRLLVL.

DNA of the CDR3: TGTGCCAGCAGCCGTACGTCAGACAGGGTGGGGTATGGCTACACCTTC. Translating gives CASSRTSDRVGYGYTF. The chain recombines TRBV7-2 with TRBJ1-2, with 7 bases that match TRBD1. Germline-derived CDR1 and CDR2 are SGHTA and FQGNSA. The CDR3 runs 16 residues. Germline trimming cut 5 bases from V and 5 bases from J; bases unmatched to any gene: 14.

The chain joins TRBV5-1 to TRBJ2-3, with 7 positions matching TRBD1. In germline, CDR1 is SGHRS, CDR2 YFSETQ. This CDR3 is 18 amino acids long. The ends lost 2 bases at V and 2 bases at J; junction bases unmatched: 14. The CDR3, as DNA: TGCGCCAGCAGCTTAAGTACTGCGACAGGGTCTTTCACAGATACGCAGTATTTT. It is translated as CASSLSTATGSFTDTQYF.

This sequence joins TRBV30 and TRBJ2-1; D is ambiguous. V was trimmed by 2 bases and J by 5 bases, leaving 7 bases between them. This CDR3 region has 12 residues. Germline assignment: CDR1 GTSNPN and CDR2 SVGIG (reference sequence). CDR3 sequence: CAWSPSNNEQFF. The DNA for the CDR3 is TGTGCCTGGAGTCCATCTAACAATGAGCAGTTCTTC. Full variable domain (rest looked up from reference TRBV30 and TRBJ2-1): SQTIHQWPATLVQPVGSPLSLECTVEGTSNPNLYWYRQAAGRGLQLLFYSVGIGQISSEVPQNLSASRPQDRQFILSSKKLLLSDSGFYLCAWSPSNNEQFFGPGTRLTVL.

The rearrangement joins TRBV5-1 to TRBJ1-2; possibly TRBD1 for D (6 bases). V was clipped by 3 bases and J by 1 base, with 13 bases between them. This CDR3 has 15 amino acids. Germline V CDR1 and CDR2: SGHRS, YFSETQ. The CDR3 region is CASSSSADSNYGYTF. Here the CDR3 DNA reads TGCGCCAGCAGCTCCTCCGCGGACAGTAACTATGGCTACACCTTC.

This rearrangement joins TRBV5-1 to TRBJ2-1; maybe TRBD2 (5 bases). The V gene lost 7 bases and the J gene lost 0 bases, with 20 bases spanning the gap. The CDR3 extends over 17 amino acids. CDR1 is SGHRS, CDR2 YFSETQ, per germline. This CDR3 is CASGPFGRGSSYNEQFF. CDR3 sequence (DNA): TGCGCCAGCGGTCCATTCGGCCGGGGTAGCTCCTACAATGAGCAGTTCTTC.